Presented here are 4 T cell receptor beta chains from one specimen sequenced in a study of OX40 agonist ivuxolimab in advanced cancers. Libraries were prepared by immunoSEQ multiplex PCR; TCRdb keeps only in-frame clonotypes and omits some of them. The sample carries 30,000 to 45,000 clones, around 77% recorded once. The sequencing used CD4+ or CD8+ T cells sorted from blood, collected in a trial of the OX40 agonist ivuxolimab. These receptors were collected from an adult with an advanced solid tumor such as melanoma, head and neck, liver or kidney cancer.

The J gene is TRBJ2-1, the V gene TRBV7-2; no firm D call. CDR3 length equals 13 residues. The V gene lost 2 bases and the J gene lost 2 bases, with 4 bases spanning the gap. Germline-derived CDR1 and CDR2 are SGHTA and FQGNSA. CDR3 in amino acids: CASSLWAYNEQFF. The CDR3 coding sequence is TGTGCCAGCAGCTTATGGGCCTACAATGAGCAGTTCTTC. Full variable domain (rest looked up from reference TRBV7-2 and TRBJ2-1): GAGVSQSPSNKVTEKGKDVELRCDPISGHTALYWYRQSLGQGLEFLIYFQGNSAPDKSGLPSDRFSAERTGGSVSTLTIQRTQQEDSAVYLCASSLWAYNEQFFGPGTRLTVL.

V gene TRBV20-1 combines with J gene TRBJ2-7; TRBD2 is a possible D gene (6 bases). This CDR3 comprises 11 residues. CDR1 is DFQATT, CDR2 SNEGSKA, per germline (reference sequence). The V end was cut by 3 bases, the J end by 5 bases, with 8 bases between. The chain's CDR3 is CSASGGDEQYF. CDR3 nucleotides: TGCAGTGCTAGCGGAGGGGACGAGCAGTACTTC.

The chain employs TRBV7-6 and TRBJ2-1; D remains unclear. Trimming took off 3 bases at V and 2 bases at J, with 11 bases between the two ends. The CDR3 runs to 15 residues. CDR1 is SGHVS and CDR2 is FNYEAQ in the germline V gene. CDR3 coding DNA: TGTGCCAGCAGCTTGGGCTTCCCCGCCTACAATGAGCAGTTCTTC. This sequence encodes CASSLGFPAYNEQFF. Filled out from reference TRBV7-6 and TRBJ2-1, the complete variable domain reads GAGVSQSPRYKVTKRGQDVALRCDPISGHVSLYWYRQALGQGPEFLTYFNYEAQQDKSGLPNDRFSAERPEGSISTLTIQRTEQRDSAMYRCASSLGFPAYNEQFFGPGTRLTVL.

This chain connects TRBV11-2 to TRBJ2-7, with D possibly being TRBD2 (5 bases). CDR3 size: 13 residues. Germline V CDR1 and CDR2: SGHAT, FQNNGV. V was pared by 1 base and J by 1 base, with 5 bases between. The CDR3 DNA reads TGTGCCAGCAGCTTAGGGAGGTCCTACGAGCAGTACTTC. It specifies CASSLGRSYEQYF.